The text below deals with one T cell receptor (beta chain). Its antigen is undetermined. In germline, CDR1 is MNHEY, CDR2 SVGAGI. This CDR3 has 16 residues. Trimming removed 4 bases from V and 8 bases from J; junction bases left unmatched: 14. Sequencing used immunoSEQ multiplex PCR; TCRdb keeps in-frame clones, though not all of them. Of approximately 34,000 clones listed, about 83% are singletons. This entry belongs to a study of T cells in localized non-small cell lung cancer. Overall study results and limits: Increased T cell density in blood showed an association with longer overall survival. In uninvolved adjacent lung, T cell clonality reached its highest value, exceeding tumor. Since sequencing was restricted to only one region of the tumor, intratumor heterogeneity remains a possibility. Appearances in adjacent lung were noted for a median approximately 61 of the top 100 tumor clones.

The sequence derives from a woman aged 40-75 years with stage I lung adenocarcinoma. This material consisted of peripheral blood, taken before any cancer treatment. The chain is built from TRBV6-5 and TRBJ1-2, with 9 bases aligning to TRBD1. The CDR3 bases are TGTGCCAGCAGTTCCCCGACAGGGGGTATCGCCATCGGCTACACCTTC. The encoded protein is CASSSPTGGIAIGYTF.